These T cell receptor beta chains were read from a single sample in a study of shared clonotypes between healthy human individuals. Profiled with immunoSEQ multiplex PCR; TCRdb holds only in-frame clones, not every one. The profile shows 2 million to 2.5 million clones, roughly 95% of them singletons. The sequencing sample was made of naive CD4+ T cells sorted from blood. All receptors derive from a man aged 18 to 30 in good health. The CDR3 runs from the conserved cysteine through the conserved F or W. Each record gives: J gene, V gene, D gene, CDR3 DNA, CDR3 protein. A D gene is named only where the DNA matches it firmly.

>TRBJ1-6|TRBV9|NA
TGTGCCAGCAGCGGTCGAACAGGGCCGAAGGGCCCCCTCCACTTT
CASSGRTGPKGPLHF
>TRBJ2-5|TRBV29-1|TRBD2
TGCAGCGCTCTAGCGGGAGAGACCCAGTACTTC
CSALAGETQYF
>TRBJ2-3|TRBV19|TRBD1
TGTGCCAGTAGTATCACAACAGGGGGCGGCACAGATACGCAGTATTTT
CASSITTGGGTDTQYF
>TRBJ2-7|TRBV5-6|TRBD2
TGTGCCAGCAGGTCGCTAGCGGGATTGTACGAGCAGTACTTC
CASRSLAGLYEQYF
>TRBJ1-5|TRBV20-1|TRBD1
TGCAGTGCTACAGGGGGCCAGCCCCAGCATTTT
CSATGGQPQHF
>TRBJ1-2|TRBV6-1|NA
TGTGCCAGCAGTGAAGCCTGGGTAGACTATGGCTACACCTTC
CASSEAWVDYGYTF
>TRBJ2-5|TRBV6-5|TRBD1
TGTGCCAGCAGTTACTCGACTGGCAGGGGGGAGACCCAGTACTTC
CASSYSTGRGETQYF
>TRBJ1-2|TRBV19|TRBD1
TGTGCCAGTAACGGACAACAGGGGCGCTACACCTTC
CASNGQQGRYTF
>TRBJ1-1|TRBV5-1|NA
TGCGCCAGCAGCTTGGCTCCTCCGGGCACTGAAGCTTTCTTT
CASSLAPPGTEAFF
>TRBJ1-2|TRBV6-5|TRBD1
TGTGCCAGCAGTTACTCGGGACAGGGGTTCTATGGCTACACCTTC
CASSYSGQGFYGYTF
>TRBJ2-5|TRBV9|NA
TGTGCCAGCAGCGCCGCCCTGGGGCAAGAGACCCAGTACTTC
CASSAALGQETQYF
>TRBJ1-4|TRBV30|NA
TGTGCCTGGAGTGTACTCGGGGGCTCGGGTAATGAAAAACTGTTTTTT
CAWSVLGGSGNEKLFF
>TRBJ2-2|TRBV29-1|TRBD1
TGCAGCGTGGGACAGGGGGTTCCCGGGGAGCTGTTTTTT
CSVGQGVPGELFF
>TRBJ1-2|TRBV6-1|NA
TGTGCCAGCAGTGAACACCTGCGGTCAGATGGCTACACCTTC
CASSEHLRSDGYTF
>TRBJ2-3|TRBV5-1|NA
TGCGCCAGCGTCCTCTCCCCTTTCACAGATACGCAGTATTTT
CASVLSPFTDTQYF
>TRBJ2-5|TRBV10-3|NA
TGTGCCATCAGTGGGTCCGGGTACCAAGAGACCCAGTACTTC
CAISGSGYQETQYF
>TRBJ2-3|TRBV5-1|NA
TGCGCCAGCAGCTTGGAAGGGAAAAGCACAGATACGCAGTATTTT
CASSLEGKSTDTQYF
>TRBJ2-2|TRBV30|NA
TGTGCCTGGAGTGTATCGTCTGACCAAGTCACCGGGGAGCTGTTTTTT
CAWSVSSDQVTGELFF
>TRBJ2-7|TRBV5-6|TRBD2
TGTGCCAGCAGCTCCCAGACCCCCTTGCGGGAGATGGTGTACGAGCAGTACTTC
CASSSQTPLREMVYEQYF
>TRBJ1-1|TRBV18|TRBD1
TGTGCCAGCTCACCACAGGGGGCGGGAGAAGCTTTCTTT
CASSPQGAGEAFF
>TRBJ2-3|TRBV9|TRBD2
TGTGCCAGCAGCGCCAGCCCCCGAGGGGGTAGCGGGGGGAAAAGCACAGATACGCAGTATTTT
CASSASPRGGSGGKSTDTQYF
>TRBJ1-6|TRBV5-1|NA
TGCGCCAGCAGCTTGCAGCTTCAGAATTCACCCCTCCACTTT
CASSLQLQNSPLHF
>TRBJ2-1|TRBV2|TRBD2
TGTGCCAGCAGTTCCCCGGGACTAGCGGCCTACAATGAGCAGTTCTTC
CASSSPGLAAYNEQFF
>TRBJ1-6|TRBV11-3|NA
TGTGCCAGCAGCTCGGACGGGACTAGGGGTTCACCTCTCCACTTT
CASSSDGTRGSPLHF
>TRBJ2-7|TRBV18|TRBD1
TGTGCCAGCTCACGGGGACAGTCCTACGAGCAGTACTTC
CASSRGQSYEQYF
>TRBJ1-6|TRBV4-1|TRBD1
TGCGCCAGCAGCCTAGGACAGGGAGATTATAATTCACCCCTCCACTTT
CASSLGQGDYNSPLHF
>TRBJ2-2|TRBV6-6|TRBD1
TGTGCCAGCAGGGCCGGGACAGGGGACTTCACCGGGGAGCTGTTTTTT
CASRAGTGDFTGELFF
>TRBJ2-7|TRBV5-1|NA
TGCGCCAGCAGCTTTACCGGGACGGAAACCTACGAGCAGTACTTC
CASSFTGTETYEQYF
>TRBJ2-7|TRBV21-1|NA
TGTGCCAGCAGCGAGACGTTGCCCTACGAGCAGTACTTC
CASSETLPYEQYF
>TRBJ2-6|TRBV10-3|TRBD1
TGTGCCATCAGTGGACTGGGACAGGGGAGCTCTGGGGCCAACGTCCTGACTTTC
CAISGLGQGSSGANVLTF
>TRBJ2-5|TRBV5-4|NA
TGTGCCAGCAGCTTTGACAGTAGAGAGACCCAGTACTTC
CASSFDSRETQYF
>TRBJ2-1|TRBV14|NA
TGTGCCAGCAGTCAAGACCGGCGACGGGGAGCTGAGCAGTTCTTC
CASSQDRRRGAEQFF
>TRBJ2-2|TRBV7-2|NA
TGTGCCAGCAGCATTACCGGGGAGCTGTTTTTT
CASSITGELFF
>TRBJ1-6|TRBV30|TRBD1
TGTGCCTGGGACAGGGGAAGTTCACCCCTCCACTTT
CAWDRGSSPLHF
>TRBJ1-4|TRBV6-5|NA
TGTGCCAGCAGCCAGGGCCAGGGGACTAATGAAAAACTGTTTTTT
CASSQGQGTNEKLFF
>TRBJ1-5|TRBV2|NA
TGTGCCAGCAGCGCAGAAGTTCCAGGTGGCAATCAGCCCCAGCATTTT
CASSAEVPGGNQPQHF
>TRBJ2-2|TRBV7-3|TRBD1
TGTGCCAGCAGCTTGACTCCGGGACAGGCGAACACCGGGGAGCTGTTTTTT
CASSLTPGQANTGELFF
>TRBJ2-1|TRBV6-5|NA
TGTGCCAGCAGTTATCAAGACAGTGACAATGAGCAGTTCTTC
CASSYQDSDNEQFF
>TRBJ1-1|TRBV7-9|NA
TGTGCCAGCAGCGCAACTACAGGGAAGAACACTGAAGCTTTCTTT
CASSATTGKNTEAFF
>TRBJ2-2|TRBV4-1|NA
TGCGCCAGCAGCAGGGGGGGGCCGGGCGTCGGGGAGCTGTTTTTT
CASSRGGPGVGELFF
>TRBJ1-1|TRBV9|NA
TGTGCCAGCAGCGTAGGGCCGGGGGGCACCGACGAAGCTTTCTTT
CASSVGPGGTDEAFF
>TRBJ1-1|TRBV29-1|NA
TGCAGCGGGTTCGGGACGGTGAACACTGAAGCTTTCTTT
CSGFGTVNTEAFF
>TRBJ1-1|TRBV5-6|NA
TGTGCCAGCAGCTTGAGGCGGACGGGAGTGGCGGGCACTGAAGCTTTCTTT
CASSLRRTGVAGTEAFF
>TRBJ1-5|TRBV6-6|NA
TGTGCCAGCAGTTACCTAACCAATCAGCCCCAGCATTTT
CASSYLTNQPQHF
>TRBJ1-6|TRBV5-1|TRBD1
TGCGCCAGCAGCTTTACTCCTTCCGGACAGGGGGTTAATTCACCCCTCCACTTT
CASSFTPSGQGVNSPLHF
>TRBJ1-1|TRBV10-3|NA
TGTGCCATCAGCTCACAGGGGAACACTGAAGCTTTCTTT
CAISSQGNTEAFF
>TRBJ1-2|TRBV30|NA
TGTGCCTGGAGTGCTGGAGGGCAGCAGCGGGGTGGCTACACCTTC
CAWSAGGQQRGGYTF
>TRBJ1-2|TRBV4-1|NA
TGCGCCAGCAGCCAAGCCCTCGGAGGGGAGGGCTACACCTTC
CASSQALGGEGYTF
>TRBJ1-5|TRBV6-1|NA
TGTGCCACCCTCGGGCTAGGGCAGCCCCAGCATTTT
CATLGLGQPQHF
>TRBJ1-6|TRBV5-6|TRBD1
TGTGCCAGCAGCCAGGACAGGGGAGTGTCACCCCTCCACTTT
CASSQDRGVSPLHF
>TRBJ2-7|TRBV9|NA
TGTGCCAGCAGTGTACAGGAGCTCTCCTACGAGCAGTACTTC
CASSVQELSYEQYF
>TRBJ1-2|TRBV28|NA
TGTGCCAGCAGTCTGCAGGGGAGGCATGGCTACACCTTC
CASSLQGRHGYTF
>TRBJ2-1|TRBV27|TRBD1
TGTGCCAGCGCTCCTCCCGGGACAGGAGACAATGAGCAGTTCTTC
CASAPPGTGDNEQFF
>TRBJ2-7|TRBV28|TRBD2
TGTGCCACCAAGGGACTAGCGGGGCCCTACGAGCAGTACTTC
CATKGLAGPYEQYF
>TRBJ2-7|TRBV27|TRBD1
TGTGCCAGCAGCCGACTGAAGACAGGGAGAGCGGAGGAGCAGTACTTC
CASSRLKTGRAEEQYF
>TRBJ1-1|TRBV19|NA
TGTGCCAGTAGTATAGAAGGGGTGAACACTGAAGCTTTCTTT
CASSIEGVNTEAFF
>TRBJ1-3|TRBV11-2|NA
TGTGCCAGCAGCCCAAACACAGGTCGAAACACCATATATTTT
CASSPNTGRNTIYF